Listed below are T cell receptor beta chains from one sample, sequenced in a study of cytomegalovirus exposure and HLA in healthy donors. Sequenced by immunoSEQ multiplex PCR; TCRdb stores in-frame clones only, minus some. The repertoire holds approximately 160,000 clones, with 80% to 90% as singletons. Sequenced input: PBMCs. These TCRs come from a woman younger than 35 in good health and CMV-seronegative. CDR3s include the opening cysteine and the closing phenylalanine or tryptophan. D genes are given only for firm matches.

j_call d_call v_call cdr3_aa cdr3_nt
TRBJ2-5 TRBD2 TRBV19 CASSRGVSGNVGETQYF TGTGCCAGTAGCCGGGGGGTGAGCGGGAATGTCGGAGAGACCCAGTACTTC
TRBJ1-1 - TRBV5-1 CASTKSGENTEAFF TGCGCCAGCACCAAAAGTGGAGAGAACACTGAAGCTTTCTTT
TRBJ1-2 TRBD1 TRBV29-1 CSVEAGDSYGYTF TGCAGCGTTGAGGCAGGGGACAGCTATGGCTACACCTTC
TRBJ1-5 - TRBV7-2 CASSSDYSNQPQHF TGTGCCAGCAGCTCCGACTATAGCAATCAGCCCCAGCATTTT
TRBJ2-7 TRBD2 TRBV11-2 CASSLLAVHTEQYF TGTGCCAGCAGCTTGCTAGCGGTTCACACCGAGCAGTACTTC
TRBJ2-7 TRBD2 TRBV5-1 CASSLEAGVAYEQYF TGCGCCAGCAGCTTGGAGGCGGGAGTAGCCTACGAGCAGTACTTC
TRBJ2-7 TRBD1 TRBV25-1 CASSTDRGFPYEQYF TGTGCCAGCAGTACCGACAGGGGCTTCCCCTACGAGCAGTACTTC
TRBJ2-3 TRBD2 TRBV28 CAEELAIPPPDTQYF TGTGCCGAAGAACTAGCGATTCCCCCCCCAGATACGCAGTATTTT
TRBJ2-5 TRBD1 TRBV11-3 CASSQTGGETQYF TGTGCCAGCAGCCAGACAGGGGGGGAGACCCAGTACTTC
TRBJ2-7 - TRBV6-5 CASSPSLSYEQYF TGTGCCAGCAGTCCCTCTCTGTCCTACGAGCAGTACTTC
TRBJ2-3 - TRBV6-5 CASARRGFSTDTQYF TGTGCCAGCGCAAGACGGGGTTTTAGCACAGATACGCAGTATTTT